Below are 30 T cell receptor beta chains sequenced from a single sample in a study of control samples from healthy donors and cancer patients. The table came from immunoSEQ multiplex PCR; TCRdb's copy has only in-frame clones and leaves some out. The sample consists of about 250,000 clones, roughly 87% of them appearing once. The sequencing input was PBMCs. The receptor source for this set is a woman aged 60-75 years with lung cancer.

This clone was found a few times. The chain has TRBV6-1 and TRBJ1-2; perhaps TRBD1 as D (6 bases). The CDR3 covers 16 residues. Germline V gives CDR1 MNHNS, CDR2 SASEGT. V lost 4 bases, J lost 2 bases, and 17 bases lay in between. In DNA form, the CDR3 reads TGTGCCAGCAGTGGAGCGACAGGCTACGGGAACTATGGCTACACCTTC. Protein: CASSGATGYGNYGYTF.

The rearrangement joins TRBV14 to TRBJ1-1; 7 nucleotides line up with TRBD1. The CDR3 sequence is 14 residues long. V gave up 6 bases and J gave up 4 bases; unmatched junction bases: 8. CDR1 is SGHDN and CDR2 is FVKESK in the germline V gene. The CDR3 region has the DNA TGTGCCAGCAGGTCGACAGGGCGGGTCACTGAAGCTTTCTTT. Encoded protein: CASRSTGRVTEAFF.

This clone was found once. The chain is built from TRBV18 and TRBJ2-1; 11 bases agree with TRBD2. The CDR3 extends over 17 amino acids. Trimming removed 1 base from V and 0 bases from J; junction bases left unmatched: 2. The germline V gene encodes CDR1 KGHSH and CDR2 LQKENI. CDR3 DNA: TGTGCCAGCTCACCACGGACTAGCGGGCACTCCTACAATGAGCAGTTCTTC. This codes for CASSPRTSGHSYNEQFF.

V is TRBV6-5 and J is TRBJ1-2; TRBD1 is a possible D gene (6 bases). V was clipped by 6 bases and J by 4 bases, with 12 bases between them. Germline assignment: CDR1 MNHEY and CDR2 SVGAGI. The CDR3 contains 13 residues. CDR3 protein: CASSPDRSYGYTF. Here the CDR3 DNA reads TGTGCCAGCAGCCCCGACAGGAGCTATGGCTACACCTTC.

The CDR3 DNA sequence: TGTGCCACCCGGGACAGGGGGTCGGGCACCGGGGAGCTGTTTTTT. This sequence encodes CATRDRGSGTGELFF. V usage is TRBV27 and J usage is TRBJ2-2; 11 nucleotides match TRBD1. CDR1 and CDR2 (germline): MNHEY, SMNVEV (reference sequence). The CDR3 runs to 15 residues. V trimming: 10 bases; J trimming: 4 bases; junction bases outside the gene matches: 8.

The genes are TRBV7-3 and TRBJ1-5; D perhaps matches TRBD1 (5 bases). The length of the CDR3 is 15 residues. Trimming pared 4 bases from V and 2 bases from J, leaving 12 bases between. Looked up from germline, CDR1 is SGHTA and CDR2 is FQGTGA. CDR3 loop: CASSSGRFGNQPQHF. CDR3 sequence (DNA): TGTGCCAGCAGCTCGGGACGGTTTGGCAATCAGCCCCAGCATTTT.

This clone has only one observation. This chain connects TRBV24-1 to TRBJ2-4, with D perhaps TRBD1 (6 bases). V was clipped by 3 bases and J by 2 bases, with 13 bases between them. The CDR3 length is 16 residues. Germline-derived CDR1 and CDR2 are KGHDR and SFDVKD. CDR3 amino acids: CATSDPDSPSKNIQYF. The DNA of the CDR3 is TGTGCCACCAGTGATCCGGACAGCCCCTCCAAAAACATTCAGTACTTC.

In this sample, this clone turned up once. The chain is built from TRBV3-1 (or the pseudogene TRBV3-2) and TRBJ2-3; 7 bases fit TRBD2. Germline loops: CDR1 LGHDT, CDR2 YNNKEL (reference sequence). V lost 4 bases, J lost 4 bases, and 8 bases stayed unmatched. There are 15 residues in the CDR3. The CDR3 DNA reads as TGTGCCAGCAGCCTCCTGGGAGGGGACGCAGATACGCAGTATTTT. Translating it yields CASSLLGGDADTQYF.

The count of this clone is one. The chain combines TRBV5-5 with TRBJ2-1; D uncertain. The CDR3 spans 13 residues. Germline lookup yields CDR1 SGHKS and CDR2 YYEKEE (reference sequence). V lost 4 bases to trimming and J lost 2 bases, with 7 bases between them. CDR3 sequence: CASSLTTYNEQFF. CDR3 DNA sequence: TGTGCCAGCAGCCTTACCACCTACAATGAGCAGTTCTTC. The whole variable domain, remainder taken from reference TRBV5-5 and TRBJ2-1, is DAGVTQSPTHLIKTRGQQVTLRCSPISGHKSVSWYQQVLGQGPQFIFQYYEKEERGRGNFPDRFSARQFPNYSSELNVNALLLGDSALYLCASSLTTYNEQFFGPGTRLTVL.

The chain uses TRBV6-5 and TRBJ1-5; D remains ambiguous. The CDR3 is 13 amino acids. V was pared by 6 bases and J by 5 bases, with 11 bases between. Germline V CDR1 and CDR2: MNHEY, SVGAGI. CDR3 loop: CASRRTADQPQHF. The CDR3 nucleotides read TGTGCCAGCAGACGGACGGCCGATCAGCCCCAGCATTTT.

This chain uses TRBV5-1 with TRBJ2-3; D not resolved. The length of the CDR3 is 17 residues. V lost 4 bases and J 0 bases, leaving 18 bases between the germline ends. The V gene's germline CDR1 is SGHRS and CDR2 YFSETQ. CDR3 in amino acids: CASSRFSKVGSTDTQYF. The CDR3 nucleotides are TGCGCCAGCAGCCGATTTTCTAAAGTGGGAAGCACAGATACGCAGTATTTT.

The chain uses TRBV24-1 and TRBJ2-1; 7 bases are shared with TRBD1. The CDR3 has 18 amino acids. V was clipped by 4 bases and J by 1 base; unmatched bases: 12. Germline V CDR1 and CDR2: KGHDR, SFDVKD. CDR3 protein: CATSDPDPGGASYNEQFF. The CDR3 nucleotides are TGTGCCACCAGTGACCCTGACCCAGGGGGTGCTTCCTACAATGAGCAGTTCTTC.

The CDR3 nucleotides read TGTGCCAGCAGTTTACATAGTCGGGGCAGGTTCTCCTCCTACGAGCAGTACTTC. Protein: CASSLHSRGRFSSYEQYF. The chain is built from TRBV28 and TRBJ2-7, with D possibly being TRBD1 or TRBD2 (5 bases each). Germline V gene sequence: CDR1 MDHEN, CDR2 SYDVKM. The CDR3 extends over 18 amino acids. V was pared by 2 bases and J by 0 bases, with 20 bases between.

The chain carries TRBV4-2 and TRBJ2-4, with D perhaps matching TRBD1 or TRBD2 (5 bases each). Germline V gene lookup returns CDR1 LGHNA and CDR2 YNFKEQ. Trimming removed 0 bases from V and 9 bases from J, with 9 bases in between. This CDR3 contains 13 residues. CDR3 sequence: CASSQDLRGIQYF. Written as DNA, the CDR3 is TGTGCCAGCAGCCAAGACTTGAGGGGCATTCAGTACTTC.

The gene calls are TRBV7-9 and TRBJ2-3; 9 bases are shared with TRBD1. This CDR3 contains 14 residues. Germline-derived CDR1 and CDR2 are SEHNR and FQNEAQ (reference sequence). Germline trimming cut 8 bases from V and 3 bases from J; bases unmatched to any gene: 6. CDR3 nucleotide sequence: TGTGCCAGCGGGGGGACAGGGAGTACAGATACGCAGTATTTT. It is translated as CASGGTGSTDTQYF.

V usage is TRBV2 and J usage is TRBJ1-2, with D maybe TRBD1 (5 bases). Between the trimmed V and J ends, which lost 9 bases and 4 bases, there was a span of 27 bases. This CDR3 contains 17 residues. CDR1 SNHLY and CDR2 FYNNEI come from the germline V gene. The CDR3 is CARRFRGTSLVTYGYTF. CDR3 nucleotides: TGTGCCAGGAGATTTCGCGGGACTTCCCTCGTCACCTATGGCTACACCTTC.

The rearrangement links TRBV3-1 (or the pseudogene TRBV3-2) to TRBJ1-1, with a possible D match to TRBD1 (6 bases). Germline values: CDR1 LGHDT, CDR2 YNNKEL (reference sequence). This CDR3 spans 17 amino acids. V was clipped by 0 bases and J by 4 bases, with 18 bases between them. The CDR3 here is CASSQEMGASRSTEAFF. DNA for the CDR3: TGTGCCAGCAGCCAAGAGATGGGGGCCTCAAGGAGCACTGAAGCTTTCTTT.

The CDR3 bases are TGTGCTAGTGGACAACAGGGGGCTGCTTTCTTT. This translates into CASGQQGAAFF. V is TRBV12-5 and J is TRBJ1-1; TRBD1 matches 9 bases. Per germline, CDR1 LGHNT and CDR2 FRNRAP. There are 11 residues in the CDR3. J was trimmed by 11 bases and V by 6 bases; bases with no gene match: 4.

The genes are TRBV5-1 and TRBJ2-7; 10 bases fit TRBD2. Germline trimming cut 5 bases from V and 5 bases from J; bases unmatched to any gene: 10. The CDR3 runs to 15 residues. Germline lookup yields CDR1 SGHRS and CDR2 YFSETQ. CDR3 coding DNA: TGCGCCAGCAGACCCACTAGCGGGAACGACAACGAGCAGTACTTC. Translated, it gives CASRPTSGNDNEQYF.

The genes are TRBV5-6 and TRBJ1-1; D gene ambiguous. The CDR3 consists of 13 residues. Per the germline V gene, CDR1 is SGHDT and CDR2 is YYEEEE. V was clipped by 6 bases and J by 2 bases, with 11 bases between them. The CDR3 nucleotides read TGTGCCAGCAAGGAAGGGCCTAACACTGAAGCTTTCTTT. Translated: CASKEGPNTEAFF.

This chain joins TRBV2 and TRBJ1-3; no clear D. V was pared by 4 bases and J by 4 bases, with 8 bases between. Germline V gene data show CDR1 as SNHLY and CDR2 as FYNNEI. This CDR3 spans 13 amino acids. CDR3 sequence: CASSAALGNTIYF. CDR3 in DNA: TGTGCCAGCAGTGCTGCATTAGGAAACACCATATATTTT.

The rearrangement links TRBV6-4 to TRBJ2-1; 8 bases fit TRBD2. After removal of 5 bases from V and 9 bases from J, the junction contained 12 bases not matched to a gene. Germline CDR1 is MRHNA and CDR2 is SNTAGT. The CDR3 covers 15 residues. This CDR3 reads CASSPMGLVESEQFF. As DNA, the CDR3 is TGTGCCAGCAGTCCCATGGGACTAGTTGAGAGTGAGCAGTTCTTC.

V gene TRBV7-9 combines with J gene TRBJ2-1; 14 nucleotides line up with TRBD2. This CDR3 has 16 residues. From germline, CDR1 is SEHNR and CDR2 FQNEAQ (reference sequence). V lost 5 bases to trimming and J lost 1 base; unmatched junction nucleotides: 1. CDR3 DNA: TGTGCCAGCAGCCGACTAGCGGGGGGGTCCTACAATGAGCAGTTCTTC. Amino acid sequence: CASSRLAGGSYNEQFF. The full variable domain, its missing parts supplied by reference TRBV7-9 and TRBJ2-1, is DTGVSQNPRHKITKRGQNVTFRCDPISEHNRLYWYRQTLGQGPEFLTYFQNEAQLEKSRLLSDRFSAERPKGSFSTLEIQRTEQGDSAMYLCASSRLAGGSYNEQFFGPGTRLTVL.

This clone was counted between two and nine times. The CDR3 DNA reads as TGTGCCAGCCGACGGGGGACAGACTCTGGCTACACCTTC. It codes for CASRRGTDSGYTF. The rearrangement links TRBV6-5 to TRBJ1-2; 7 bases are a match to TRBD1. Trimming removed 8 bases from V and 7 bases from J; junction bases left unmatched: 10. CDR3 length: 13 amino acids. Germline loops: CDR1 MNHEY, CDR2 SVGAGI.

The chain is built from TRBV2 and TRBJ2-1; D unclear. The CDR3 covers 14 residues. The germline V and J ends were trimmed by 2 bases and 1 base, with 6 bases remaining between them. Germline V CDR1 and CDR2: SNHLY, FYNNEI. CDR3 amino acids: CASSEMLSYNEQFF. In nucleotides, the CDR3 is TGTGCCAGCAGTGAAATGCTTTCCTACAATGAGCAGTTCTTC.

The chain links TRBV10-3 to TRBJ2-2, with 11 bases fitting TRBD2. The J segment lost 0 bases and the V segment lost 5 bases, leaving 2 bases of the junction unmatched. Germline CDR1 and CDR2: ENHRY and SYGVKD. The CDR3 totals 16 residues. The CDR3 region is CAISSSGGTNTGELFF. The DNA of the CDR3 is TGTGCCATCAGTTCTAGCGGGGGGACGAACACCGGGGAGCTGTTTTTT.

The chain carries TRBV19 and TRBJ1-5; D ambiguous. CDR1 is LNHDA and CDR2 is SQIVND in the germline V gene (reference sequence). The CDR3 is made up of 12 amino acids. V shed 4 bases and J shed 7 bases, with 8 bases lying between them. The chain's CDR3 is CASSNLGQPQHF. The CDR3 region has the DNA TGTGCCAGTAGTAATTTAGGACAGCCCCAGCATTTT.

The V call is TRBV3-1 (or the pseudogene TRBV3-2), the J call TRBJ1-5; tentative D call: TRBD1 (5 bases). The germline V gene encodes CDR1 LGHDT and CDR2 YNNKEL (reference sequence). The CDR3 runs to 12 residues. V was pared by 5 bases and J by 6 bases, with 8 bases between. This chain's CDR3 is CASSAGGQPQHF. The CDR3 nucleotides read TGTGCCAGCAGCGCCGGGGGTCAGCCCCAGCATTTT.

This rearrangement joins TRBV9 to TRBJ2-1; 9 bases are a match to TRBD2. V was clipped by 4 bases and J by 3 bases; unmatched bases: 2. Germline CDR1 is SGDLS and CDR2 is YYNGEE. The CDR3 is 14 residues long. For the CDR3, the DNA is TGTGCCAGCAGCATTAGCGGGAGCTACAATGAGCAGTTCTTC. It is translated as CASSISGSYNEQFF.

The chain joins TRBV29-1 to TRBJ2-1; D call uncertain. V was pared by 6 bases and J by 4 bases, with 10 bases between. Germline CDR1 and CDR2: SQVTM and ANQGSEA. This CDR3 spans 12 amino acids. The CDR3 region is CSVYKGYNEQFF. In nucleotides, the CDR3 is TGCAGCGTATACAAGGGTTACAATGAGCAGTTCTTC.